This T cell receptor (beta chain) was sequenced for a study of blood T cell repertoires in COVID-19. On the study more broadly: Donors of Cohort 3 who recovered were those that had two negative PCRs, clearance, or symptom resolution. Acute and convalescent COVID-19 samples came from the United States, Italy and Spain.

The germline V gene encodes CDR1 MNHEY and CDR2 SVGAGI. The CDR3 spans 13 residues. V was trimmed by 6 bases and J by 0 bases, leaving 8 bases between them. The repertoire was sequenced with immunoSEQ multiplex PCR; TCRdb's copy has only in-frame clones and lacks some. Of 200,000 to 250,000 clones in the sample, 80% to 90% were seen once. Sequences were obtained from PBMCs or T cells enriched from blood (not recorded which). The TCR sequence derives from a woman aged 45 to 65 in a cohort exposed to, infected with or recovered from COVID-19 (not recorded which). The gene calls are TRBV6-5 and TRBJ1-1, with D possibly TRBD1 on 5 matching bases. The CDR3 region is CASREGMNTEAFF. The CDR3 DNA is TGTGCCAGCAGGGAGGGGATGAACACTGAAGCTTTCTTT.